This T cell receptor (beta chain) was documented in a study of T cells in Graves' hyperthyroidism and ophthalmopathy. With 6 bases removed from V and 13 bases from J, the gap between germline ends came to 15 bases. The CDR3 length is 11 residues. In making diagnoses, clinical symptoms, serum thyroxine and TRAb, thyroid ultrasound and orbital computed tomography were all used. The investigators amplified TCR beta CDR3 regions from RNA transcripts. First-round RT-PCR with HTBI primers amplified the TCR CDR3 region. TCRdb re-called the multiplex PCR reads through MiXCR, storing one row per CDR3 protein. The sample shows a few hundred thousand distinct CDR3 sequences, approximately 13% of them seen only once. There are many counts of this clonotype.

The V and J genes are TRBV12-3 or TRBV12-4 and TRBJ2-5; D is possibly TRBD1 (6 bases). This clonotype was sampled from a woman aged 18 to 35 with Graves' hyperthyroidism. Specimen: blood. In DNA, the CDR3 is TGTGCCAGCAGGCTACAGGGCCCCTGGTACTTC. Translating it yields CASRLQGPWYF.